Listed below are T cell receptor beta chains from one sample, sequenced in a study of regulatory T cells in long-lasting Graves disease. TCRdb analysed the multiplex PCR reads with MiXCR anew, one entry per CDR3 protein. The repertoire has 350,000 to 550,000 distinct CDR3 sequences, about 14% of them found once; the top ten carry approximately 17%. The sample also formed part of further work on T cells in Graves' hyperthyroidism and ophthalmopathy.

The specimen comprised peripheral blood mononuclear cells (PBMCs), sampled at new diagnosis, from a patient treated with antithyroid drugs. Every receptor here comes from a woman between 50 and 59 years old with Graves disease. The CDR3 runs from the conserved cysteine through the conserved F or W. The order of the fields is D gene, J gene, clone size, V gene, CDR3 protein, CDR3 DNA. A D gene is named only where the DNA matches it firmly. Clone sizes are given selectively: once, few, many, or a class where the clone is expanded.

D: TRBD2
J: TRBJ2-5
size: many
V: TRBV6-2/TRBV6-3
CDR3: CASSEGGSSGRAETQYF
DNA: TGTGCCAGCAGTGAAGGTGGTTCTAGCGGGAGGGCCGAGACCCAGTACTTC

D: TRBD2
J: TRBJ2-5
size: .
V: TRBV3-1
CDR3: CASRIAGAHQETQYF
DNA: TGTGCCAGCCGGATAGCGGGAGCTCACCAAGAGACCCAGTACTTC

D: TRBD1
J: TRBJ1-5
size: many
V: TRBV6-1
CDR3: CASSPSTGASVQPQHF
DNA: TGTGCCAGCAGTCCTAGCACAGGGGCGTCCGTTCAGCCCCAGCATTTT

D: TRBD2
J: TRBJ2-7
size: many
V: TRBV5-1
CDR3: CASRAGTSGYEQYF
DNA: TGCGCCAGCAGGGCCGGGACTAGCGGTTACGAGCAGTACTTC

D: TRBD2
J: TRBJ2-2
size: many
V: TRBV6-2/TRBV6-3
CDR3: CASSYVGGRATGELFF
DNA: TGTGCCAGCAGTTACGTTGGCGGGAGGGCCACCGGGGAGCTGTTTTTT

D: .
J: TRBJ1-1
size: .
V: TRBV7-9
CDR3: CASLPGWNTEAFF
DNA: TGTGCCAGCCTTCCAGGGTGGAACACTGAAGCTTTCTTT

D: .
J: TRBJ2-5
size: many
V: TRBV28
CDR3: CASRSGVSETQYF
DNA: TGTGCCAGCAGAAGTGGTGTTTCAGAGACCCAGTACTTC

D: .
J: TRBJ2-1
size: few
V: TRBV7-9
CDR3: CASSFSFQRDEQFF
DNA: TGTGCCAGCAGCTTCAGCTTCCAGCGCGATGAGCAGTTCTTC

D: .
J: TRBJ2-7
size: .
V: TRBV7-8
CDR3: CASSLALARNEQYF
DNA: TGTGCCAGCAGCTTAGCCCTAGCGCGTAACGAGCAGTACTTC

D: .
J: TRBJ2-3
size: many
V: TRBV5-5
CDR3: CASSLWDPPTDTQYF
DNA: TGTGCCAGCAGCTTGTGGGACCCTCCGACAGATACGCAGTATTTT

D: .
J: TRBJ2-3
size: .
V: TRBV30
CDR3: CAWTGGNTDTQYF
DNA: TGTGCCTGGACAGGGGGGAACACAGATACGCAGTATTTT

D: .
J: TRBJ2-5
size: .
V: TRBV30
CDR3: CAWSTGTGETQYF
DNA: TGTGCCTGGAGTACTGGAACTGGAGAGACCCAGTACTTC

D: TRBD2
J: TRBJ2-1
size: .
V: TRBV7-2
CDR3: CASIQREVGGEQFF
DNA: TGTGCCAGCATCCAGCGGGAGGTCGGCGGTGAGCAGTTCTTC

D: .
J: TRBJ2-4
size: few
V: TRBV19
CDR3: CASSPTGRKLAKNIQYF
DNA: TGTGCCAGTAGTCCAACCGGGCGGAAACTAGCCAAAAACATTCAGTACTTC

D: TRBD1
J: TRBJ1-3
size: few
V: TRBV5-1
CDR3: CASSPGQAGNTIYF
DNA: TGCGCCAGCAGCCCTGGACAGGCCGGAAACACCATATATTTT

D: TRBD2
J: TRBJ2-3
size: few
V: TRBV3-1
CDR3: CASSHTSGRAGTDTQYF
DNA: TGTGCCAGCAGCCACACTAGCGGGAGGGCCGGCACAGATACGCAGTATTTT

D: .
J: TRBJ2-7
size: many
V: TRBV30
CDR3: CAWGRLGGEKYF
DNA: TGTGCCTGGGGGAGGTTAGGGGGCGAGAAGTACTTC

D: TRBD2
J: TRBJ2-2
size: .
V: TRBV29-1
CDR3: CSVKGGQGTSGRSDGELFF
DNA: TGCAGCGTTAAAGGGGGACAGGGTACTAGCGGGAGGAGTGACGGGGAGCTGTTTTTT

D: TRBD1
J: TRBJ2-5
size: many
V: TRBV7-2
CDR3: CASSIAGTGGGETQYF
DNA: TGTGCCAGCAGCATCGCCGGGACAGGGGGCGGGGAGACCCAGTACTTC

D: TRBD2
J: TRBJ2-1
size: many
V: TRBV29-1
CDR3: CSVEETDRDYYNEQFF
DNA: TGCAGCGTTGAAGAAACGGACCGGGACTACTACAATGAGCAGTTCTTC

D: TRBD2
J: TRBJ2-7
size: many
V: TRBV28
CDR3: CTSTLGGGRAISYEQYF
DNA: TGTACCAGCACCTTGGGTGGCGGGAGGGCCATTTCCTACGAGCAGTACTTC

D: .
J: TRBJ2-3
size: many
V: TRBV7-9
CDR3: CASSSWDTQYF
DNA: TGTGCCAGCAGCTCATGGGATACGCAGTATTTT

D: .
J: TRBJ1-2
size: many
V: TRBV7-9
CDR3: CASSLSQVSYGYTF
DNA: TGTGCCAGCAGCTTATCTCAGGTTTCCTATGGCTACACCTTC

D: .
J: TRBJ2-3
size: .
V: TRBV19
CDR3: CASSLSGESGHTQYF
DNA: TGTGCCAGTAGTCTTTCAGGGGAATCCGGCCATACGCAGTATTTT

D: .
J: TRBJ2-5
size: many
V: TRBV7-3
CDR3: CASSLRGGETQYF
DNA: TGTGCCAGCAGCTTACGGGGAGGAGAGACCCAGTACTTC

D: .
J: TRBJ2-2
size: once
V: TRBV9
CDR3: CASSVADSGTRTGELFF
DNA: TGTGCCAGCAGCGTAGCGGACTCCGGGACAAGAACCGGGGAGCTGTTTTTT

D: TRBD2
J: TRBJ2-1
size: many
V: TRBV28
CDR3: CASSSPGLAGGNEQFF
DNA: TGTGCCAGCAGTTCCCCGGGACTAGCGGGGGGGAATGAGCAGTTCTTC

D: .
J: TRBJ1-1
size: few
V: TRBV28
CDR3: CASLPPRGAGRTEALF
DNA: TGTGCCAGCCTCCCGCCTCGGGGGGCAGGGCGAACTGAAGCTCTCTTT

D: TRBD1
J: TRBJ2-7
size: few
V: TRBV27
CDR3: CASSHSGTADYEQYF
DNA: TGTGCCAGCAGCCACTCCGGGACAGCAGACTACGAGCAGTACTTC

D: .
J: TRBJ2-2
size: .
V: TRBV28
CDR3: CASSPWDKNTGALFF
DNA: TGTGCCAGCAGTCCTTGGGACAAGAACACCGGGGCGCTGTTTTTT

D: TRBD1
J: TRBJ2-7
size: few
V: TRBV19
CDR3: CASSPGQGIDHYEQYF
DNA: TGTGCCAGTAGTCCGGGACAGGGCATTGATCACTACGAGCAGTACTTC

D: TRBD2
J: TRBJ2-7
size: many
V: TRBV27
CDR3: CASSSQGLYEQYF
DNA: TGTGCCAGCAGTTCGCAGGGACTATACGAGCAGTACTTC

D: TRBD1
J: TRBJ1-5
size: many
V: TRBV20-1
CDR3: CSAPDRGRGPQHF
DNA: TGCAGTGCTCCAGACAGGGGGCGCGGGCCCCAGCATTTT

D: .
J: TRBJ1-5
size: .
V: TRBV6-1
CDR3: CASSVWLGQPQHF
DNA: TGTGCCAGCAGTGTCTGGTTAGGTCAGCCCCAGCATTTT

D: .
J: TRBJ2-3
size: few
V: TRBV7-9
CDR3: CASNMGTTSTDTQYF
DNA: TGTGCCAGCAACATGGGGACAACTAGCACAGATACGCAGTATTTT

D: .
J: TRBJ1-4
size: .
V: TRBV11-2
CDR3: CASSPQFGQEKLFF
DNA: TGTGCCAGCAGCCCCCAGTTCGGCCAGGAAAAACTGTTTTTT

D: TRBD1
J: TRBJ1-2
size: many
V: TRBV12-3/TRBV12-4
CDR3: CASSAKTGFGYTF
DNA: TGTGCCAGCAGTGCCAAGACAGGGTTCGGCTACACCTTC

D: .
J: TRBJ1-1
size: many
V: TRBV6-1
CDR3: CASRLTLGNTEAFF
DNA: TGTGCCAGCAGATTGACCCTCGGGAACACTGAAGCTTTCTTT

D: TRBD2
J: TRBJ2-1
size: .
V: TRBV14
CDR3: CASSVTSGFYNEQFF
DNA: TGTGCCAGCAGCGTTACTAGCGGCTTTTACAATGAGCAGTTCTTC

D: TRBD2
J: TRBJ2-1
size: .
V: TRBV7-3
CDR3: CASSPSGRTYNEQFF
DNA: TGTGCCAGCAGCCCAAGCGGGAGGACCTACAATGAGCAGTTCTTC

D: TRBD1
J: TRBJ2-5
size: many
V: TRBV20-1
CDR3: CSAWGDKTGDQETQYF
DNA: TGCAGTGCTTGGGGAGATAAGACAGGGGACCAAGAGACCCAGTACTTC

D: TRBD1
J: TRBJ1-2
size: many
V: TRBV28
CDR3: CASRNRGYVTF
DNA: TGTGCCAGCAGAAACAGGGGGTATGTCACCTTC

D: .
J: TRBJ2-1
size: .
V: TRBV29-1
CDR3: CSGKRDNEQFF
DNA: TGCAGCGGGAAGAGGGACAATGAGCAGTTCTTC

D: .
J: TRBJ1-5
size: .
V: TRBV5-1
CDR3: CAGSLSPTQGPQHF
DNA: TGCGCCGGCAGCTTGTCCCCGACGCAGGGGCCCCAGCATTTT

D: .
J: TRBJ2-1
size: .
V: TRBV4-1
CDR3: CASSQEYWTKYNEQFF
DNA: TGCGCCAGCAGCCAAGAGTACTGGACTAAGTACAATGAGCAGTTCTTC

D: .
J: TRBJ1-6
size: many
V: TRBV12-3/TRBV12-4
CDR3: CASRGNWNSPLHF
DNA: TGTGCCAGCAGAGGGAACTGGAATTCACCCCTCCACTTT

D: .
J: TRBJ1-2
size: .
V: TRBV28
CDR3: CASRGGKDCGYTF
DNA: TGTGCCAGCAGGGGCGGGAAAGACTGTGGCTACACCTTC

D: .
J: TRBJ2-1
size: few
V: TRBV20-1
CDR3: CSASLYNEQFF
DNA: TGCAGTGCTAGTCTTTACAATGAGCAGTTCTTC

D: TRBD1
J: TRBJ1-5
size: few
V: TRBV19
CDR3: CASSTRAGTGGNQPQHF
DNA: TGTGCCAGTAGTACACGAGCCGGGACAGGGGGCAATCAGCCCCAGCATTTT

D: .
J: TRBJ1-6
size: many
V: TRBV6-1
CDR3: CASKSQGHSPLHF
DNA: TGTGCCAGCAAAAGCCAGGGGCATTCACCCCTCCACTTT

D: TRBD1
J: TRBJ1-4
size: .
V: TRBV9
CDR3: CASSVVGDRAEKLFF
DNA: TGTGCCAGCAGCGTAGTAGGGGACAGGGCTGAAAAACTGTTTTTT

D: .
J: TRBJ1-2
size: many
V: TRBV28
CDR3: CASSLPASYGYTF
DNA: TGTGCCAGCAGTTTACCTGCCAGCTATGGCTACACCTTC

D: TRBD2
J: TRBJ2-7
size: many
V: TRBV10-3
CDR3: CATCLAGDSYEQYF
DNA: TGTGCCACTTGTCTAGCGGGGGACTCCTACGAGCAGTACTTC

D: TRBD2
J: TRBJ2-7
size: few
V: TRBV18
CDR3: CASSSPTSGRAGEQYF
DNA: TGTGCCAGCTCATCACCGACTAGTGGGAGGGCAGGAGAGCAGTACTTC

D: .
J: TRBJ1-4
size: .
V: TRBV29-1
CDR3: CSVTRATNEKLFF
DNA: TGCAGCGTAACCAGGGCAACTAATGAAAAACTGTTTTTT

D: .
J: TRBJ1-2
size: many
V: TRBV30
CDR3: CAWTANSEGYGYTF
DNA: TGTGCCTGGACCGCCAATTCGGAAGGTTATGGCTACACCTTC

D: TRBD1
J: TRBJ2-1
size: .
V: TRBV28
CDR3: CASSPGQDPSITFF
DNA: TGTGCCAGCAGCCCTGGACAGGACCCTTCGATTACGTTCTTC

D: .
J: TRBJ2-4
size: few
V: TRBV4-2
CDR3: CASSQGPKRWVF
DNA: TGTGCCAGCAGCCAAGGGCCTAAGCGGTGGGTCTTC